The 20 T cell receptor beta chains below come from one sample, sequenced in a study of human CD8 memory T cell subsets. Construction of TCR beta libraries was accomplished by means of UMI-labeled 5' RACE. No DNA is given; TCRdb re-called the 5' RACE reads and lists each CDR3 protein once. This sample's table reports roughly 5,400 distinct CDR3 sequences. Sequencing was carried out using CD8+ T cells from PBMCs. These receptors were collected from a human donor in good health.

This rearrangement joins TRBV27 to TRBJ2-3; absent DNA, TCRdb's TRBD2 call cannot be checked. CDR1 and CDR2 from the germline V gene are MNHEY and SMNVEV (reference sequence). The CDR3 runs 15 residues. The CDR3 region is CASSLLEGRTDTQYF.

Measured by frequency, this clonotype is medium-sized (0.01 to 0.1%). V is TRBV29-1 and J is TRBJ2-2; TCRdb outputs TRBD2, but without DNA this stays unchecked. Germline-derived CDR1 and CDR2 are SQVTM and ANQGSEA. The length of the CDR3 is 14 residues. The CDR3 spells CSVVEGLGAGELFF.

V gene TRBV20-1 combines with J gene TRBJ2-2. CDR1 is DFQATT, CDR2 SNEGSKA, per germline (reference sequence). CDR3 length equals 12 residues. CDR3 sequence reads: CSALIGSGELFF.

This clonotype is labeled medium-sized (0.01 to 0.1%) based on frequency. V is TRBV20-1 and J is TRBJ1-3; TCRdb designates TRBD1, a call that cannot be tested without DNA. The CDR3 length is 16 residues. Germline values: CDR1 DFQATT, CDR2 SNEGSKA (reference sequence). CDR3 in amino acids: CSASDLGPTSGNTIYF.

The chain combines TRBV28 with TRBJ1-5; no DNA is available, so the TRBD1 call from TCRdb remains unchecked. This CDR3 has 13 residues. Germline loops: CDR1 MDHEN, CDR2 SYDVKM. CDR3 region: CATQFRGNQPQHF. The entire variable domain, with the rest obtained from reference TRBV28 and TRBJ1-5, is as follows: DVKVTQSSRYLVKRTGEKVFLECVQDMDHENMFWYRQDPGLGLRLIYFSYDVKMKEKGDIPEGYSVSREKKERFSLILESASTNQTSMYLCATQFRGNQPQHFGDGTRLSIL.

The rearrangement uses TRBV5-4 and TRBJ1-2; TCRdb calls TRBD1, which cannot be checked without DNA. This CDR3 contains 14 residues. Germline assignment: CDR1 SGHNT and CDR2 YYREEE (reference sequence). Here the CDR3 reads CASATSWGARGYTF.

This clonotype is identified as medium-sized (0.01 to 0.1%) from frequency. The CDR3 is CSHLAGTGELFF. The chain joins TRBV20-1 to TRBJ2-2; TCRdb calls TRBD2, which cannot be checked without DNA. This CDR3 has 12 amino acids. Germline V CDR1 and CDR2: DFQATT, SNEGSKA (reference sequence).

This rearrangement joins TRBV20-1 to TRBJ2-3; the D call from TCRdb, TRBD1, cannot be confirmed without DNA. CDR1 and CDR2 from the germline V gene are DFQATT and SNEGSKA (reference sequence). This CDR3 is built from 14 residues. The chain's CDR3 is CSARDGGGADTQYF.

The V and J genes are TRBV14 and TRBJ1-1; no DNA is available, so the TRBD1 call from TCRdb remains unchecked. CDR1 and CDR2 (germline): SGHDN, FVKESK. CDR3 size: 14 residues. The CDR3 protein is CASSIRAGTSEAFF. Looking up the rest from reference TRBV14 and TRBJ1-1 gives the full variable domain: EAGVTQFPSHSVIEKGQTVTLRCDPISGHDNLYWYRRVMGKEIKFLLHFVKESKQDESGMPNNRFLAERTGGTYSTLKVQPAELEDSGVYFCASSIRAGTSEAFFGQGTRLTVV.

Judged by frequency, this clonotype is medium-sized. V usage is TRBV6-6 and J usage is TRBJ2-7; TCRdb selects TRBD1, and the lack of DNA leaves this call unchecked. The CDR3 has 15 amino acids. Germline CDR1 MNHNY, CDR2 SVGAGI (reference sequence). CDR3 protein: CASTDRGITSYEQYF.

This chain joins TRBV7-9 and TRBJ2-3; the D gene TCRdb calls, TRBD2, cannot be checked with no DNA. The CDR3 has 14 residues. CDR1 is SEHNR and CDR2 is FQNEAQ in the germline V gene (reference sequence). This CDR3 reads CASGTHTSTDTQYF.

This clonotype ranks as medium-sized in terms of frequency. The chain's CDR3 is CSARDFGRQDDNEQFF. The rearrangement uses TRBV20-1 and TRBJ2-1; TCRdb calls TRBD2, which cannot be checked without DNA. The germline V gene encodes CDR1 DFQATT and CDR2 SNEGSKA (reference sequence). The CDR3 runs 16 residues.

This chain joins TRBV12-3 or TRBV12-4 and TRBJ2-7. CDR3 length: 14 amino acids. This chain's CDR3 is CASSSPADSYEQYF.

The chain carries TRBV10-2 and TRBJ1-5; lacking DNA, the TRBD1 call made by TCRdb goes unchecked. This CDR3 contains 14 residues. Germline CDR1 reads WSHSY; CDR2 reads SAAADI. This CDR3 reads CASRDRGGNQPQHF.

The CDR3 loop reads CAADDPYVRPTDTQYF. The chain recombines TRBV6-1 with TRBJ2-3; TCRdb reports TRBD1, a call that lacks DNA to check it against. The CDR3 is made up of 16 amino acids. CDR1 is MNHNS, CDR2 SASEGT, per germline.

V gene TRBV28 combines with J gene TRBJ1-5. This CDR3 contains 14 residues. Germline V gene lookup returns CDR1 MDHEN and CDR2 SYDVKM. This CDR3 is CASSWRVFNQPQHF.

The V and J genes are TRBV29-1 and TRBJ2-1; checking the TCRdb D call of TRBD1 is not possible without DNA. CDR3 length equals 13 residues. Germline V lookup: CDR1 SQVTM, CDR2 ANQGSEA. The CDR3 sequence is CSAPVPIGNEQFF.

This clonotype registers medium-sized by frequency. The V and J genes are TRBV12-3 or TRBV12-4 and TRBJ2-1; TCRdb's D call of TRBD1 is untestable without DNA. This CDR3 has 15 residues. The CDR3 region is CASSHGQGLYNEQFF.

The V and J genes are TRBV9 and TRBJ2-7; no DNA is available, so the TRBD1 call from TCRdb remains unchecked. Per the germline V gene, CDR1 is SGDLS and CDR2 is YYNGEE. The CDR3 consists of 14 residues. The CDR3 loop reads CASTPSGDRGEQYF.

Frequency places this clonotype as medium-sized. The chain's CDR3 is CASSSSGSGNTIYF. The V gene is TRBV6-6, the J gene TRBJ1-3; TCRdb indicates TRBD1, and absent DNA this call remains unverified. This CDR3 spans 14 amino acids. Per the germline V gene, CDR1 is MNHNY and CDR2 is SVGAGI (reference sequence).